This T cell receptor beta chain was captured in a study of cytomegalovirus exposure and HLA in healthy donors. Study observations and caveats: Association of approximately 16,000 TCR beta sequences with HLA alleles was found at 0.05 false discovery rate in a later analysis. The number of N-insertions in an Asian-associated ancestry cluster was reportedly below the approximately 680-donor mean in a later analysis.

Trimming took 1 base from V and 6 from J, leaving 16 bases between them. The CDR3 covers 16 residues. CDR1 and CDR2 (germline): LNHNV, YYDKDF (reference sequence). A word on this clone: What it binds is unknown.

The PCR was carried out with 60 Vbeta primers and 13 Jbeta primers. TCRdb's copy holds only in-frame clones and misses some; the assay was immunoSEQ multiplex PCR. The profile shows about 180,000 clones, 70% to 75% of them singletons. This chain connects TRBV15 to TRBJ2-1; D perhaps matches TRBD1 (5 bases). The sample comprised PBMCs. The TCR comes from a male donor in good health and CMV-seronegative. For the CDR3, the DNA is TGTGCCACCAGCAGAGTATTGTGGGGAACAGGCAATGAGCAGTTCTTC. It encodes CATSRVLWGTGNEQFF.